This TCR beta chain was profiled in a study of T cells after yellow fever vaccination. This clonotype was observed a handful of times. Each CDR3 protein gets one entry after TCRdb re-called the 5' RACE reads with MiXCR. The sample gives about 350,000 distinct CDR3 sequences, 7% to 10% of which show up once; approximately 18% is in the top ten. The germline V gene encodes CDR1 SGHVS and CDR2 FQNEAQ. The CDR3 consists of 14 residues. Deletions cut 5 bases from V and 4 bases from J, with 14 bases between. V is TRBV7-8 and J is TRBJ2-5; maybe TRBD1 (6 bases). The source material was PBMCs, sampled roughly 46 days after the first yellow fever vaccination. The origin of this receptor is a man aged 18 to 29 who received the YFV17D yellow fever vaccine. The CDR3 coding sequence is TGTGCCAGCAGCCCCCAACAGGGTGGAGAGACCCAGTACTTC. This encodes CASSPQQGGETQYF.